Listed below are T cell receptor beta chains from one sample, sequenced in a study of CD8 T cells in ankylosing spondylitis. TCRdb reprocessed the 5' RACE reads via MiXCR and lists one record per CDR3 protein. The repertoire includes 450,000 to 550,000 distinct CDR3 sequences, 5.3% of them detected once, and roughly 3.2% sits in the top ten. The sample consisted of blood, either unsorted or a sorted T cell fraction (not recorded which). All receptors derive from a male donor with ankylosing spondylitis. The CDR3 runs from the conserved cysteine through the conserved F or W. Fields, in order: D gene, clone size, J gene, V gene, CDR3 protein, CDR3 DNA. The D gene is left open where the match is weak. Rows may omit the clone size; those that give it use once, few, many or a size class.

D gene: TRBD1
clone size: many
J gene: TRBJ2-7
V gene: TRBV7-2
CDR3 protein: CASSATRDSLYEQYF
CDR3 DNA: TGTGCCAGCAGCGCCACTCGGGACAGCCTCTACGAGCAGTACTTC

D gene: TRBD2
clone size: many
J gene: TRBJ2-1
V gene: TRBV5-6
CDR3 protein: CASSLAASGRRLGNDEQFF
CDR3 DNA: TGTGCCAGCAGCTTGGCGGCTAGCGGGAGGAGGCTGGGGAACGATGAGCAGTTCTTC

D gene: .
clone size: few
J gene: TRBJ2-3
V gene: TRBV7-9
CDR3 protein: CASSFSRVTDTQYF
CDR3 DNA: TGTGCCAGCAGCTTTTCCAGGGTAACAGATACGCAGTATTTT

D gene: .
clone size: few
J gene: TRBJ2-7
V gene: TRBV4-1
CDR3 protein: CASSQVGTAPKQYF
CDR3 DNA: TGCGCCAGCAGCCAAGTTGGAACGGCCCCCAAGCAGTACTTC

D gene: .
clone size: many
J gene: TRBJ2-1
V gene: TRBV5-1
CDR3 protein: CASSLRGKGGEQFF
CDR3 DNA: TGCGCCAGCAGCTTGCGCGGGAAGGGCGGTGAGCAGTTCTTC

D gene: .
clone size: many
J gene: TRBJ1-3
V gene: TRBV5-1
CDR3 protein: CASSLTVSSGNTIYF
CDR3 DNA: TGCGCCAGCAGCTTGACCGTTAGCTCTGGAAACACCATATATTTT

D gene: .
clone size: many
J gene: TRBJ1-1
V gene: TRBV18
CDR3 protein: CASSPPGTRETAFF
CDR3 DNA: TGTGCCAGCTCACCGCCCGGGACAAGGGAGACCGCTTTCTTT

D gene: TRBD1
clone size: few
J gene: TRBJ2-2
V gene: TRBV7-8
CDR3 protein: CASRRVGQTNTGELFF
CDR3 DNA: TGTGCCAGCAGGCGAGTGGGACAGACGAACACCGGGGAGCTGTTTTTT

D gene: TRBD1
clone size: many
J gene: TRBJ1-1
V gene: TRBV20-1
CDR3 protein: CSAGTGGGTEAFF
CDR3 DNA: TGCAGTGCTGGGACAGGGGGAGGCACTGAAGCTTTCTTT

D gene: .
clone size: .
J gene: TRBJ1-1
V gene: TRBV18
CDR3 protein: CASSRPPNRDLNTEAFF
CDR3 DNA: TGTGCCAGCTCCAGACCTCCCAACAGGGACCTGAACACTGAAGCTTTCTTT

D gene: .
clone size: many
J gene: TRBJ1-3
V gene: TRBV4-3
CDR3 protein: CASSQVLRGENTIYF
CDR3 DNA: TGCGCCAGCAGCCAAGTCCTGCGGGGTGAAAACACCATATATTTT

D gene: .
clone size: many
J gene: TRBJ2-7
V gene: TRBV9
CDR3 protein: CASSPRGQGASYEQYF
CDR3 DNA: TGTGCCAGCAGCCCCCGGGGGCAGGGAGCCTCCTACGAGCAGTACTTC

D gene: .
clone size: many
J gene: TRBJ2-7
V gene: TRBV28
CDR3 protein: CASKDNTYEQYF
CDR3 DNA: TGTGCCAGCAAAGACAACACCTACGAGCAGTACTTC

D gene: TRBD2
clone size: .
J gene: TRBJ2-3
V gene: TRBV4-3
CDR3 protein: CASSQGSGRATDTQYF
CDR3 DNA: TGCGCCAGCAGCCAAGGTTCCGGGAGGGCCACAGATACGCAGTATTTT

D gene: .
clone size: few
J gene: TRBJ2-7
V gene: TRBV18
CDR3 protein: CATGLGSTYEQYF
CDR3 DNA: TGTGCCACTGGTTTGGGGAGCACCTACGAGCAGTACTTC

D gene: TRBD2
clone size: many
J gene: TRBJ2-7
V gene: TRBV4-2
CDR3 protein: CASSRTGTRSYEQYF
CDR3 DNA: TGTGCCAGCAGCCGGACCGGGACTAGATCCTACGAGCAGTACTTC

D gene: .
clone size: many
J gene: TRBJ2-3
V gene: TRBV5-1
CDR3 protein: CASGDGLPQDTQYF
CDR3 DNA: TGCGCCAGCGGGGACGGCCTACCACAAGATACGCAGTATTTT

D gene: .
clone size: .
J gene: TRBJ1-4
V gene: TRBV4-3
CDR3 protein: CASSQEGAGFTNEKLFF
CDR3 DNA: TGCGCCAGCAGCCAAGAGGGTGCAGGGTTTACTAATGAAAAACTGTTTTTT

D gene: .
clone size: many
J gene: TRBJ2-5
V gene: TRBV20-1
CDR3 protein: CSARDWGRAGAQYF
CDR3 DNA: TGCAGTGCTAGAGATTGGGGTAGGGCCGGGGCCCAGTACTTC

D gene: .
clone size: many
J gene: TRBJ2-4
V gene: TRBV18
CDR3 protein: CASSPEWSSDGKNIQYF
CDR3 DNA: TGTGCCAGCTCACCAGAGTGGTCCAGCGACGGCAAAAACATTCAGTACTTC

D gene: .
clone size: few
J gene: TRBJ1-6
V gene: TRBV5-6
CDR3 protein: CASSLHRVFSYNSPLHF
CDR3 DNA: TGTGCCAGCAGCTTGCACAGGGTTTTCTCCTATAATTCACCCCTCCACTTT

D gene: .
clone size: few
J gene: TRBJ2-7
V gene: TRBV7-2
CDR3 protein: CASSLALIGYVGEQYF
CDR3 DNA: TGTGCCAGCAGCTTAGCGCTAATAGGTTACGTGGGCGAGCAGTACTTC

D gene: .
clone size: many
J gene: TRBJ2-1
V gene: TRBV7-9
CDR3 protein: CASSLVVIEQFF
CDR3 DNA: TGTGCCAGCAGCTTAGTCGTGATTGAGCAGTTCTTC

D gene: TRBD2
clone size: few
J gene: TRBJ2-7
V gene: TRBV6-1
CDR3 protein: CASRPLSGSSYEQYF
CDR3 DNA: TGTGCCAGCAGGCCCCTTAGCGGGAGTTCCTACGAGCAGTACTTC

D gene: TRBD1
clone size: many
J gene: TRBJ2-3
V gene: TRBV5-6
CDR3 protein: CASSSSGTGPPDTQYF
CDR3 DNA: TGTGCCAGCAGCTCCTCCGGGACAGGCCCACCAGATACGCAGTATTTT

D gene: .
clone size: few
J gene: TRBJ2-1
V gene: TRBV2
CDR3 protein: CASSYTFRDNEQFF
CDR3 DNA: TGTGCCAGCAGTTATACCTTCAGGGACAATGAGCAGTTCTTC

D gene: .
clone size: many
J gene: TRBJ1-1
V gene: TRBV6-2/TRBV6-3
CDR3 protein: CASSSTVPHTEAFF
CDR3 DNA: TGTGCCAGCAGTTCTACAGTACCTCACACTGAAGCTTTCTTT

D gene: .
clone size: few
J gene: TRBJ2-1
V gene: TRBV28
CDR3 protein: CASSPRDGYNEQFF
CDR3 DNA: TGTGCCAGCAGCCCCAGGGACGGATACAATGAGCAGTTCTTC

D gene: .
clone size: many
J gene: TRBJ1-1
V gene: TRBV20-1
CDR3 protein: CSASDGRNTEAFF
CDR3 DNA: TGCAGTGCTAGCGACGGGAGGAACACTGAAGCTTTCTTT

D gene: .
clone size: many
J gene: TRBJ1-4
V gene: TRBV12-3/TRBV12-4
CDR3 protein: CASSKHRAAEKLFF
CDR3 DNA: TGTGCCAGCAGTAAACACAGGGCGGCTGAAAAACTGTTTTTT

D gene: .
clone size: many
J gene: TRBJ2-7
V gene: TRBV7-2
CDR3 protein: CASSLKFGDHEQYF
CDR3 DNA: TGTGCCAGCAGCTTAAAGTTTGGGGACCACGAGCAGTACTTC

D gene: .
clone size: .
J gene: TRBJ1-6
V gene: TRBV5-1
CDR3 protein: CASSLEGVEYSPLHF
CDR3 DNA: TGCGCCAGCAGCTTGGAAGGGGTAGAGTACTCACCCCTCCACTTT

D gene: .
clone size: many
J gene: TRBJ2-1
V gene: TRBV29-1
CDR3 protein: CSVVGTSNEQFF
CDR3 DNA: TGCAGCGTTGTTGGGACTTCCAATGAGCAGTTCTTC

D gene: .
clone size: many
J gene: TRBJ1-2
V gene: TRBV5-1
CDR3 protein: CASSLAETLAAGYTF
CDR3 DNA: TGCGCCAGCAGCTTGGCCGAGACTTTAGCGGCTGGCTACACCTTC

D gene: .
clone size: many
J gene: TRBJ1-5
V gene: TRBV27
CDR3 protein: CASSPWGSQPQHF
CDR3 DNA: TGTGCCAGCAGTCCATGGGGGAGTCAGCCCCAGCATTTT

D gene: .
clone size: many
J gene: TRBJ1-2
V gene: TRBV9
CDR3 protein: CASRQMPYGYTF
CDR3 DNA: TGTGCCAGCAGGCAAATGCCTTATGGCTACACCTTC

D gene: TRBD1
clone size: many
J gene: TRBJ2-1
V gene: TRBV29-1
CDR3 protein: CSVPWTGRQREQFF
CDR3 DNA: TGCAGCGTTCCGTGGACAGGGCGACAGCGTGAGCAGTTCTTC

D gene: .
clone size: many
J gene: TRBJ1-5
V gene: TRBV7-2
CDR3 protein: CASSLEFGQPQHF
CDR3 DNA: TGTGCCAGCAGCTTAGAGTTTGGTCAGCCCCAGCATTTT

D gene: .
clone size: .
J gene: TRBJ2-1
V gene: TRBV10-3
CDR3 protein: CAISEDDNEQFF
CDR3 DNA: TGTGCCATCAGTGAAGACGACAATGAGCAGTTCTTC

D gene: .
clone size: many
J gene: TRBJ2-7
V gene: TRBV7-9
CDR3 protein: CASSFDSGYEQYF
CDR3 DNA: TGTGCCAGCAGCTTCGACAGTGGGTACGAGCAGTACTTC

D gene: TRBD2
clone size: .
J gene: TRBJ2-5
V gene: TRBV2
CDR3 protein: CASSDPGGVTGETQYF
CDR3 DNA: TGTGCCAGCAGTGACCCGGGAGGGGTTACTGGAGAGACCCAGTACTTC

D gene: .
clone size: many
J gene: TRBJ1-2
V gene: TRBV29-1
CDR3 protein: CSVGGGDYGYTF
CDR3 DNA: TGCAGCGTTGGAGGAGGGGACTATGGCTACACCTTC

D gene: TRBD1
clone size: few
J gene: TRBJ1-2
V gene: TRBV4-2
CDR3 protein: CASSLGRTGGGYTF
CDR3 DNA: TGTGCCAGCAGCCTAGGACGGACAGGGGGTGGCTACACCTTC

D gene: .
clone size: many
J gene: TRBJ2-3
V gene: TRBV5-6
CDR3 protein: CASSSLGPSTDTQYF
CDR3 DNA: TGTGCCAGCAGCTCGCTAGGCCCCAGCACAGATACGCAGTATTTT

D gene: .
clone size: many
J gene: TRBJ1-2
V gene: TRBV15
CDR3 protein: CATSRPGALSGGYTF
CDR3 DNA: TGTGCCACCAGCAGACCGGGGGCCCTGTCGGGTGGCTACACCTTC

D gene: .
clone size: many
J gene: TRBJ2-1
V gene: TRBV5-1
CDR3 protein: CASSLELVLFF
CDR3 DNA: TGCGCCAGCAGCTTGGAGTTAGTTCTGTTCTTC

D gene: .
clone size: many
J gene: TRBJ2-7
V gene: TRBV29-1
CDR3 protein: CSVVSGGYLYEQYF
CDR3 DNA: TGCAGCGTAGTTTCGGGCGGATATCTCTACGAGCAGTACTTC

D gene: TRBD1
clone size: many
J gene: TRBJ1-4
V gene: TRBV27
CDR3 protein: CASSHTGVFGVNEKLFF
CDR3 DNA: TGTGCCAGCAGCCATACAGGGGTGTTCGGGGTTAACGAAAAACTGTTTTTT

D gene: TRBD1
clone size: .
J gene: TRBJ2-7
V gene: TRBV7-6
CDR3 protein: CASSLPGQGMRLYF
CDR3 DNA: TGTGCCAGCAGCTTACCCGGACAGGGAATGCGTCTTTACTTC

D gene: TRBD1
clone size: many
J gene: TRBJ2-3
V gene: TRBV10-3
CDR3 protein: CATTNRGPADTQYF
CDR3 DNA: TGTGCCACCACGAACAGGGGCCCAGCAGATACGCAGTATTTT

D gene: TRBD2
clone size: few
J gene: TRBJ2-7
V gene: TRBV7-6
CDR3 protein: CASSWRTGLAGAYEQYF
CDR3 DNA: TGTGCCAGCAGCTGGAGGACCGGACTAGCGGGGGCCTACGAGCAGTACTTC